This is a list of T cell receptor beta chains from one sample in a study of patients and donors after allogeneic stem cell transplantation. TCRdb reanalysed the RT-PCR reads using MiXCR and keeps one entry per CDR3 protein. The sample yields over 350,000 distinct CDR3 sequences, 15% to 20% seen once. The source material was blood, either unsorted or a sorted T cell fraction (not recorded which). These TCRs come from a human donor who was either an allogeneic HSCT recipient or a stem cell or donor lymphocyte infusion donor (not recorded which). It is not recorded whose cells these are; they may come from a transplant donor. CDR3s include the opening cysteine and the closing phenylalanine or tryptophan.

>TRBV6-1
CASRTRDSPYNEQFF
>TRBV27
CASSPQGANYGYTF
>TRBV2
CASSLKSLGAYEQFF
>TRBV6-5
CASSRSGVRYF
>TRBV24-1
CAVQRDSSNQPQHF
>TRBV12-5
CASFPAGGTSAYNEQFF
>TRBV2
CASTVNTEAFF
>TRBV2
CASRPGKVGGEETQYF
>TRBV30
CAWSATGVSNQPQHF
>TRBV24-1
CATSRTGYDYGYTF
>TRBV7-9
CASSSRTATDTQYF
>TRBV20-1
CSARTEGNEQFF
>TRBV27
CASSFSPLYGYTF
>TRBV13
CASSPRTSGRSEQYF
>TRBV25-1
CASSEYRSAGEQFF
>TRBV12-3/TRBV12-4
CASSYVSTEAFF
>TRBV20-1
CSASLGLRDTQYF
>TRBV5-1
CASSSTSGGFTGELFF
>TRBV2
CASRADNQPQHF
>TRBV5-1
CASRYNRVRGTDTQYF
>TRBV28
CASSLLRDNYGYTF
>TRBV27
CASSLAGPPFNYGYTF
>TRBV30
CAWTNDTPYNEQFF
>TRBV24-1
CATSDPDRDGNTEAFF
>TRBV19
CASRDSLSGANVLTF
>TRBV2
CASSEHRYGRSYEQYF
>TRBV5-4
CASSSDKHPNEQFF
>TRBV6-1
CASLPGAGTLGETQYF
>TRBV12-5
CASGPGGSDQYF
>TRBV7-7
CASSLSGQGQETQYF
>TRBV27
CASSFGITTEAFF
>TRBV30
CAWGVGGLGTDTQYF
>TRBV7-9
CASSPRSGNHNEQFF
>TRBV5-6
CASSLQSGLREQYF
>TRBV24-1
CATSDFPGAQETQYF
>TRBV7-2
CASSARGQGGTGELFF
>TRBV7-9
CASSSGQGEAFF
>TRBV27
CASPKTGALLYGYTF
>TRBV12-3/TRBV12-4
CASRPLAGGPDEQIF
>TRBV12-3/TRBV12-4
CASSNPPTSGRQEQFF
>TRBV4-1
CASSHRLAPGEQYF